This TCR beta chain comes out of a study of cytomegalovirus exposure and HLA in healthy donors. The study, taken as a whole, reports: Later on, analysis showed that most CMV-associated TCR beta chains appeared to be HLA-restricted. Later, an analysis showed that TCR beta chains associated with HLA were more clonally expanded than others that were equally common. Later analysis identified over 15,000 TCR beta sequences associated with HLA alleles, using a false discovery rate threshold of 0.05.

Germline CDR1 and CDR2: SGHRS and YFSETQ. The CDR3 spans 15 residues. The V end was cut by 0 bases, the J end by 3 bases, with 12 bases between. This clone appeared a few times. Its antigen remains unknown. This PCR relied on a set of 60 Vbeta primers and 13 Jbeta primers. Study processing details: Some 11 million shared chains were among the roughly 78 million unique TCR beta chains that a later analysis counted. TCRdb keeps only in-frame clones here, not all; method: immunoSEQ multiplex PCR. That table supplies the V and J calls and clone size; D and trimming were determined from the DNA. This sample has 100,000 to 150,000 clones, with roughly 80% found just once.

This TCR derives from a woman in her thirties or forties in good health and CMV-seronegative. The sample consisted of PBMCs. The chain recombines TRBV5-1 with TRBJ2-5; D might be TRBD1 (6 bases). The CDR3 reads CASSLGGGREETQYF. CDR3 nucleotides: TGCGCCAGCAGCTTGGGAGGGGGTCGGGAAGAGACCCAGTACTTC.